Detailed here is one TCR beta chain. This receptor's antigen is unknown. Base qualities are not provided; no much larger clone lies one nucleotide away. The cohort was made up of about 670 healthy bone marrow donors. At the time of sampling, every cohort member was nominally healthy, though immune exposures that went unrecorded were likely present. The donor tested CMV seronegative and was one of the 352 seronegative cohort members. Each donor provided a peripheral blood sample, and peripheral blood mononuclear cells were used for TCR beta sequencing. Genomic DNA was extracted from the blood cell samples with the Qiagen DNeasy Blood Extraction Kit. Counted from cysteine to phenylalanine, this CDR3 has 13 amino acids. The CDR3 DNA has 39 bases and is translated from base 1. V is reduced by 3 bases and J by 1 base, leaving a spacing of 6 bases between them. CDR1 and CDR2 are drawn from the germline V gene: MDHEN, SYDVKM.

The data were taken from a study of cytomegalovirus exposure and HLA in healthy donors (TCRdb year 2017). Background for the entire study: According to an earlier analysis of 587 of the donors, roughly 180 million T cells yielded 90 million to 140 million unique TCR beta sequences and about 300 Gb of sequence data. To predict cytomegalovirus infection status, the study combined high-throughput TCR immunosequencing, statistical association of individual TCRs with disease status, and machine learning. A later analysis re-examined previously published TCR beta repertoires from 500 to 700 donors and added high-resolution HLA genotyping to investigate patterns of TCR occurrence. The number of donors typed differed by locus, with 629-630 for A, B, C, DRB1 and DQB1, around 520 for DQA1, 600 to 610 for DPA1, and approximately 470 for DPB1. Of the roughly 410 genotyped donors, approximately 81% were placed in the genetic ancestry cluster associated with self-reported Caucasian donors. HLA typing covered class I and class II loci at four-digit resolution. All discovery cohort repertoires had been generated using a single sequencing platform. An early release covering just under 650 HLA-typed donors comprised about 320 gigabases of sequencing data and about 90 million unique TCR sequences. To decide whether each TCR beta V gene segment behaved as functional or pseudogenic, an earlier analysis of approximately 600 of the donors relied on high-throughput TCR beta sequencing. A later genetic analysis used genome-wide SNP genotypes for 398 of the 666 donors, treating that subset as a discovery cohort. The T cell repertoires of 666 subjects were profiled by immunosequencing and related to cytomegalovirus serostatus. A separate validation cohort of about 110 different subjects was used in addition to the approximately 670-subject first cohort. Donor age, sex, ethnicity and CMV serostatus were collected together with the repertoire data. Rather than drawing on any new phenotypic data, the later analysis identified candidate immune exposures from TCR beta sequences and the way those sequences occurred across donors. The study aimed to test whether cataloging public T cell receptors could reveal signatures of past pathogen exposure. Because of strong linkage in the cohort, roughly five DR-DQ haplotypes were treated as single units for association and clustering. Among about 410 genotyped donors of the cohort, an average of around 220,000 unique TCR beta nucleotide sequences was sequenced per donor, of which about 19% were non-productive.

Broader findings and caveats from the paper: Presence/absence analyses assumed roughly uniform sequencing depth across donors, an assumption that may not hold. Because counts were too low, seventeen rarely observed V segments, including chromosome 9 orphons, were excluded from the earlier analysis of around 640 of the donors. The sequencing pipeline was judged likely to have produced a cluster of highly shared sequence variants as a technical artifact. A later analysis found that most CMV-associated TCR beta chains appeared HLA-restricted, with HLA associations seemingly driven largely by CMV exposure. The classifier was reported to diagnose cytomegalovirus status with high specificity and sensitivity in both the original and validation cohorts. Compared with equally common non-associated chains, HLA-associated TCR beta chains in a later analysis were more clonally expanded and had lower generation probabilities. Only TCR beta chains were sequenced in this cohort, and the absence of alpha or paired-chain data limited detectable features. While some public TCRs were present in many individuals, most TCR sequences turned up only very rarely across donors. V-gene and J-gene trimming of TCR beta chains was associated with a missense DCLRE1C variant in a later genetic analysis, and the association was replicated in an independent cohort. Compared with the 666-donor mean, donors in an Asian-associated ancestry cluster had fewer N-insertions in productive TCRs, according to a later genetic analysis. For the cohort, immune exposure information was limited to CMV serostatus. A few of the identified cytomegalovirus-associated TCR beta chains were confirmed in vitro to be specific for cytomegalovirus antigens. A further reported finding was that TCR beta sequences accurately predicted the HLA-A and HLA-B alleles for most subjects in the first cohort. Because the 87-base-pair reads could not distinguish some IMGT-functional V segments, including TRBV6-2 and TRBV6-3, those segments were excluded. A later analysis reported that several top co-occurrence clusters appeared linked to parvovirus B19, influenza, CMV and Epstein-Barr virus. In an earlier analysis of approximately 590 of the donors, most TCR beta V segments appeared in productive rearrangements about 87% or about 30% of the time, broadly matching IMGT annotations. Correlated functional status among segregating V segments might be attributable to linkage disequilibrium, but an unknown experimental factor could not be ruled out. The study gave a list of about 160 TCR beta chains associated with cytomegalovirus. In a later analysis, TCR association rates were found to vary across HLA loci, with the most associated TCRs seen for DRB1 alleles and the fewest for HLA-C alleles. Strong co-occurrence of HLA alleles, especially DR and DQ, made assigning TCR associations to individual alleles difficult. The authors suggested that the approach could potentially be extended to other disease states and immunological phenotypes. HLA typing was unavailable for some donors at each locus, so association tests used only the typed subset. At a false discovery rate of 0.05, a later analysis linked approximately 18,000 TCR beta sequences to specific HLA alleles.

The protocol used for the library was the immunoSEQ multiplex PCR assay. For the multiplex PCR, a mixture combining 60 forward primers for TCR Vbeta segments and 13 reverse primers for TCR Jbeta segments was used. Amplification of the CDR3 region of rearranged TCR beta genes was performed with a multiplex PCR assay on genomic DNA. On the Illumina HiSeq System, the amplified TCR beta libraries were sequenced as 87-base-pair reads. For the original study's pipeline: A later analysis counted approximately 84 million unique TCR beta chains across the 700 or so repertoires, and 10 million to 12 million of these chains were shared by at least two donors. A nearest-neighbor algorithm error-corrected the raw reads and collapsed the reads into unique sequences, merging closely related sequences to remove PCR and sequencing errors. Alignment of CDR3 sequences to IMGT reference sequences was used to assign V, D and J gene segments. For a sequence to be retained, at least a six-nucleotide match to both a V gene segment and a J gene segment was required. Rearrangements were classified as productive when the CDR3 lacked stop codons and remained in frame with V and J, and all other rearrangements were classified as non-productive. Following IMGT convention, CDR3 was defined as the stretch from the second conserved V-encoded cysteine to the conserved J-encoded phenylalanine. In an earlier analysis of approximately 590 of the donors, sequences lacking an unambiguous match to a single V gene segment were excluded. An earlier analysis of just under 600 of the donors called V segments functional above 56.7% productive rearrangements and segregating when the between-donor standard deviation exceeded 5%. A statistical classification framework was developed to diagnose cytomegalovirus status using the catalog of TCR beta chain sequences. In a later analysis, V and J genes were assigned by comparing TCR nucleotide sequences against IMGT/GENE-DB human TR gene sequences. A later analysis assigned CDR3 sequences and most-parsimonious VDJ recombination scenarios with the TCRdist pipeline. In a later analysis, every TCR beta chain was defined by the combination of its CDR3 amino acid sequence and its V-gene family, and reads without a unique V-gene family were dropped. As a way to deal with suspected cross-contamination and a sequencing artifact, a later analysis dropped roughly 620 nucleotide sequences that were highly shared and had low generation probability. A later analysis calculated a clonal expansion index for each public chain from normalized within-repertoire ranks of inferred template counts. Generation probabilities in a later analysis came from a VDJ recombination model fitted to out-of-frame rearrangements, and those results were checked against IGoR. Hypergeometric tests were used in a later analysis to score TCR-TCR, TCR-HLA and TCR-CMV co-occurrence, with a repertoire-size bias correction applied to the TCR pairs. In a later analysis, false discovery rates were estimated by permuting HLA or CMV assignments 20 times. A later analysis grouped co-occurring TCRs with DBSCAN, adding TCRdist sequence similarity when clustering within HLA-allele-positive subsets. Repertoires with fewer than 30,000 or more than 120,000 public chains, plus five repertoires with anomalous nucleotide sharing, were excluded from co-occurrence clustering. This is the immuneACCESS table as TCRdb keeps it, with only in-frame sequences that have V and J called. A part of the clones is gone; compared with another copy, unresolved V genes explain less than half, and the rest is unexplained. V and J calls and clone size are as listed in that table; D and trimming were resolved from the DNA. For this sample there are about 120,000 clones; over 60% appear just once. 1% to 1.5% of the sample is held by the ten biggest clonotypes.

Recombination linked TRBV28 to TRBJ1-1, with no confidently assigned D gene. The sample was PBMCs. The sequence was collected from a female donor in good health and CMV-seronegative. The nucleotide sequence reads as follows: TGTGCCAGCAGTTTCCGGGAGAACACTGAAGCTTTCTTT. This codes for CASSFRENTEAFF.